This T cell receptor (beta chain) was sequenced in a study of regulatory T cells in long-lasting Graves disease. Study conclusions and caveats: Among samples with persistent disease, TRBV28, TRBJ1-2 and TRBJ2-5 were favored.

This clonotype was counted at least ten times. Its antigen is as yet unknown. V was cut by 0 bases and J by 4 bases, with 7 bases left in between. The V gene's germline CDR1 is DFQATT and CDR2 SNEGSKA (reference sequence). This CDR3 comprises 13 residues. As to time point: newly diagnosed GD, antithyroid drugs for less than 3 months. Isolated PBMC RNA provided the starting material for the TCR library. Arm-PCR of CDR3 regions with iRepertoire HTBI primers generated TCR beta libraries. TCRdb independently ran MiXCR on the multiplex PCR reads; one entry per CDR3 protein. The data hold roughly 560,000 distinct CDR3 sequences, with around 15% observed a single time. These same data were also listed under a study on T cells in Graves' hyperthyroidism and ophthalmopathy.

The origin of this receptor is a woman between 40 and 65 years old with Graves disease. This specimen consisted of peripheral blood mononuclear cells (PBMCs), obtained at new diagnosis, from a patient treated with antithyroid drugs. The chain links TRBV20-1 to TRBJ1-3; D possibly corresponds to TRBD1 (5 bases). The DNA for the CDR3 is TGCAGTGCTAGAGAAGGGGCAGGAAACACCATATATTTT. This encodes CSAREGAGNTIYF.